This entry lists 24 T cell receptor beta chains sequenced from one sample in a study. TCRdb ran MiXCR on the 5' RACE reads and lists one entry per CDR3 protein. The profile shows around 33,000 distinct CDR3 sequences, approximately 25% of them singletons. The material sequenced was memory CD4+ T cells sorted from blood. Described subset: memory CD4+ T cells, CD4+CD45RO+CD25-. The source of these receptors is a female donor with breast cancer.

At least ten counts were recorded for this clonotype. The genes are TRBV4-1 and TRBJ2-5, with a possible D match to TRBD2 (5 bases). Germline loops: CDR1 MGHRA, CDR2 YSYEKL. The CDR3 consists of 17 residues. V was shortened by 0 bases and J by 2 bases, with 16 bases between the two germline ends. CDR3 nucleotides: TGCGCCAGCAGCCAAGACGGACTCCCAACGATTCAAGAGACCCAGTACTTC. It specifies CASSQDGLPTIQETQYF.

J is TRBJ2-1 and V is TRBV7-6, with D possibly being TRBD2 (5 bases). The germline V and J ends were trimmed by 6 bases and 7 bases, with 10 bases remaining between them. Germline V gene sequence: CDR1 SGHVS, CDR2 FNYEAQ. CDR3 length equals 12 residues. The CDR3 sequence is CASRTRPNEQFF. In DNA, the CDR3 is TGTGCCAGCAGAACTAGACCTAATGAGCAGTTCTTC.

This rearrangement joins TRBV12-3 or TRBV12-4 to TRBJ2-1, with 7 positions matching TRBD2. This CDR3 region has 14 residues. V lost 2 bases, J lost 5 bases, and 3 bases stayed unmatched. The CDR3 protein is CASSLWLADNEQFF. The CDR3 nucleotides are TGTGCCAGCAGTTTATGGCTAGCGGACAATGAGCAGTTCTTC.

This clonotype showed up just a few times. This chain uses TRBV27 with TRBJ2-7, with 8 nucleotides matching TRBD2. V was clipped by 10 bases and J by 1 base; unmatched bases: 9. Germline assignment: CDR1 MNHEY and CDR2 SMNVEV (reference sequence). This CDR3 spans 14 amino acids. The CDR3 nucleotides read TGTGCCACTTCCAGCGGGGGCAAATCCTACGAGCAGTACTTC. It yields the protein CATSSGGKSYEQYF.

The chain recombines TRBV28 with TRBJ2-4, with a weak D call TRBD1 (5 bases). The germline V and J ends were trimmed by 6 bases and 0 bases, with 15 bases remaining between them. Per germline, CDR1 MDHEN and CDR2 SYDVKM. The CDR3 consists of 16 residues. The CDR3 here is CASSGTGYRAKNIQYF. The CDR3 nucleotides read TGTGCCAGCAGCGGAACAGGTTATCGAGCCAAAAACATTCAGTACTTC.

To note about this clonotype: At one of its ends the junction is not consistent with the germline gene, which may arise from a read error. The rearrangement joins TRBV9 to TRBJ2-1, with D possibly TRBD2 on 5 matching bases. Germline V lookup: CDR1 SGDLS, CDR2 YYNGEE. The CDR3 sequence is 15 residues long. CDR3 nucleotide sequence: TGTGCCAGCAGCGTAAGGATAGCGCCCTACCATGAGCAGTTCTTC. Translated: CASSVRIAPYHEQFF.

This clonotype is medium-sized in the sample. V usage is TRBV6-5 and J usage is TRBJ1-2; D may be TRBD1 (6 bases). Germline CDR1 MNHEY, CDR2 SVGAGI. Between the trimmed V and J ends, which lost 5 bases and 4 bases, there was a span of 11 bases. This CDR3 region has 13 residues. For the CDR3, the DNA is TGTGCCAGCAGTCTACAGGGTGTCTATGGCTACACCTTC. Translating gives CASSLQGVYGYTF.

Worth noting for this clonotype: This may come from a read error, since a much larger clone is one base off. The J gene is TRBJ2-1, the V gene TRBV12-3 or TRBV12-4; 7 bases map to TRBD1. The CDR3 totals 14 residues. The CDR3 nucleotides read TGTGCCAGCAGTTTTAGGGACAGACACAATGAGCAGTCCTTC. It encodes CASSFRDRHNEQSF.

This clonotype was picked up a small number of times. The rearrangement uses TRBV6-2 or TRBV6-3 and TRBJ2-1, with 11 bases that match TRBD2. With 7 bases clipped from V and 0 bases from J, the junction kept 8 bases outside the gene matches. Germline V gene sequence: CDR1 MNHEY, CDR2 SVGEGT. The length of the CDR3 is 17 residues. The CDR3 protein is CASIGTSGEYSYNEQFF. The CDR3 bases are TGTGCCAGCATCGGGACTAGCGGAGAATACTCCTACAATGAGCAGTTCTTC.

This clonotype was picked up many times. The chain recombines TRBV28 with TRBJ2-6; unclear D gene. V lost 3 bases and J lost 0, with 6 bases in between. CDR3 size: 15 residues. Germline V lookup: CDR1 MDHEN, CDR2 SYDVKM. Here the CDR3 reads CASSLVGSGANVLTF. In DNA form, the CDR3 reads TGTGCCAGCAGTTTGGTAGGCTCTGGGGCCAACGTCCTGACTTTC. The variable domain in full, with the rest retrieved from reference TRBV28 and TRBJ2-6, is DVKVTQSSRYLVKRTGEKVFLECVQDMDHENMFWYRQDPGLGLRLIYFSYDVKMKEKGDIPEGYSVSREKKERFSLILESASTNQTSMYLCASSLVGSGANVLTFGAGSRLTVL.

CDR3 residues: CASSPGRETQYF. The CDR3 coding sequence is TGTGCCAGCAGTCCAGGGAGGGAGACCCAGTACTTC. This chain connects TRBV5-4 to TRBJ2-5; maybe TRBD2 (6 bases). The V end lost 5 bases, the J end lost 5 bases, and 10 bases lay between the germline ends. Germline assignment: CDR1 SGHNT and CDR2 YYREEE (reference sequence). The CDR3 is 12 amino acids.

For this clonotype: As the CDR3 is not closed by the conserved phenylalanine or tryptophan, this likely results from a read error. This chain uses TRBV3-1 with TRBJ2-1; D is undetermined. Germline CDR1 and CDR2: LGHDT and YNNKEL (reference sequence). V lost 1 base, J lost 2 bases, and 3 bases lay in between. The CDR3 runs 13 residues. CDR3 sequence: CASSQVPYNEQFS. The CDR3 nucleotides read TGTGCCAGCAGCCAAGTCCCCTACAATGAGCAGTTCTCC.

The chain carries TRBV27 and TRBJ2-5; 8 positions match TRBD1. The CDR3 covers 17 residues. Germline V lookup: CDR1 MNHEY, CDR2 SMNVEV (reference sequence). V lost 4 bases to trimming and J lost 6 bases; unmatched junction nucleotides: 16. This CDR3 is CASSYNPLTGVAKTQYF. The CDR3 DNA reads TGTGCCAGCAGTTACAACCCCCTGACAGGGGTCGCAAAGACCCAGTACTTC.

With regard to this clonotype: A read error may produce the germline difference seen at one junction end. The chain uses TRBV5-1 and TRBJ2-2; tentatively, D is TRBD2 (6 bases). The germline gives CDR1 SGHRS, CDR2 YFSETQ. The CDR3 totals 13 residues. DNA for the CDR3: TGCGCCAGCAGCGGAGGGTCGGCCGGGGAGCTGGTCTTT. Translated, it gives CASSGGSAGELVF.

This clonotype is categorized as medium-sized. V gene TRBV6-5 combines with J gene TRBJ2-1; 8 bases agree with TRBD2. Germline V gene lookup returns CDR1 MNHEY and CDR2 SVGAGI. V dropped 6 bases and J dropped 1; count of bases not matched to a gene: 5. The CDR3 has 15 residues. CDR3 loop: CASRETSGSYNEQFF. The CDR3 bases are TGTGCCAGCAGGGAAACTAGCGGATCCTACAATGAGCAGTTCTTC.

Remarks on this clonotype: A much larger clone lies a single base off, so this may be a read error. The chain is built from TRBV4-2 and TRBJ1-6; 7 nucleotides line up with TRBD1. The germline gives CDR1 LGHNA, CDR2 YNFKEQ. CDR3 length: 15 amino acids. CDR3 sequence: CASGQAGTDNSPLHF. The CDR3 nucleotides are TGTGCCAGCGGCCAAGCCGGGACAGATAATTCACCCCTCCACTTT.

The rearrangement links TRBV28 to TRBJ2-3, with 9 bases aligning to TRBD1. This CDR3 is 17 amino acids long. Germline CDR1 is MDHEN and CDR2 is SYDVKM. The junction had 13 bases not matched to a gene; V was cut back by 5 bases and J by 4 bases. CDR3 coding DNA: TGTGCCAGCAGTCCTTTAGTGACAGGGGGTTTCTCAGATACGCAGTATTTT. Translated: CASSPLVTGGFSDTQYF.

The sample holds a few counts of this clonotype. The rearrangement links TRBV20-1 to TRBJ2-7; no clear D gene. V shed 5 bases and J shed 1 base, with 0 bases lying between them. The CDR3 length is 9 residues. Germline V gene lookup returns CDR1 DFQATT and CDR2 SNEGSKA (reference sequence). CDR3 sequence (DNA): TGCAGTGCTTCCTACGAGCAGTACTTC. Residues: CSASYEQYF.

This sequence joins TRBV5-1 and TRBJ2-5, with 14 bases identical to TRBD2. CDR1 and CDR2 (germline): SGHRS, YFSETQ. V gave up 4 bases and J gave up 5 bases; unmatched junction bases: 7. The CDR3 has 16 residues. The CDR3 loop is CASSQGLAGGAETQYF. The CDR3 bases are TGCGCCAGCAGCCAAGGACTAGCGGGGGGCGCGGAGACCCAGTACTTC. Combining the CDR3 with reference TRBV5-1 and TRBJ2-5 gives the whole variable domain KAGVTQTPRYLIKTRGQQVTLSCSPISGHRSVSWYQQTPGQGLQFLFEYFSETQRNKGNFPGRFSGRQFSNSRSEMNVSTLELGDSALYLCASSQGLAGGAETQYFGPGTRLLVL.

Comments on this clonotype: A single base separates this from a much larger clone, so it may be a read error. The chain links TRBV4-2 to TRBJ2-1; unclear D gene. The DNA matches TRBJ2-7 better at its end, which makes the J call doubtful. The germline V gene encodes CDR1 LGHNA and CDR2 YNFKEQ. The CDR3 is 12 amino acids. The CDR3 spells CASSHLSDEQYF. The DNA of the CDR3 is TGTGCCAGCAGCCATCTATCGGATGAGCAGTACTTC.

This chain connects TRBV20-1 to TRBJ2-5; D unresolved. CDR1 DFQATT and CDR2 SNEGSKA come from the germline V gene (reference sequence). The V and J ends lost 7 bases and 3 bases respectively, with 12 bases between them. The CDR3 length is 12 residues. CDR3 region: CSVSGPKETQYF. CDR3 sequence (DNA): TGCAGTGTTTCCGGGCCAAAAGAGACCCAGTACTTC.

This clonotype has at least ten counts. The rearrangement links TRBV27 to TRBJ1-2; D is perhaps TRBD1 (5 bases). V was trimmed by 6 bases and J by 2 bases, leaving 16 bases between them. The CDR3 loop spans 15 amino acids. Germline V gene sequence: CDR1 MNHEY, CDR2 SMNVEV (reference sequence). CDR3 coding DNA: TGTGCCAGCAGCCCCTCCGGGGGGAAGAACTATGGCTACACCTTC. Protein product: CASSPSGGKNYGYTF.

A remark on this clonotype: Since a much larger clone is just one base distant, this may be a read error. This chain links TRBV7-2 with TRBJ1-2; D is unclear. V was trimmed by 2 bases and J by 4 bases, leaving 5 bases between them. CDR3 length equals 12 residues. CDR1 is SGHTA and CDR2 is FQGNSA in the germline V gene. The CDR3 bases are TGTGCCAGCAGCTTAATTAGCTATGGCTACACCTTC. This codes for CASSLISYGYTF.

This clonotype appeared many times. The rearrangement uses TRBV6-1 and TRBJ2-4, with D tentatively TRBD1 (5 bases). The V gene lost 2 bases and the J gene lost 12 bases, with 11 bases spanning the gap. The germline CDR1 and CDR2 sequences are MNHNS and SASEGT. The CDR3 totals 12 residues. In DNA form, the CDR3 reads TGTGCCAGCAGTGAACAGGGTTTGGATCAGTACTTC. Translating it yields CASSEQGLDQYF.